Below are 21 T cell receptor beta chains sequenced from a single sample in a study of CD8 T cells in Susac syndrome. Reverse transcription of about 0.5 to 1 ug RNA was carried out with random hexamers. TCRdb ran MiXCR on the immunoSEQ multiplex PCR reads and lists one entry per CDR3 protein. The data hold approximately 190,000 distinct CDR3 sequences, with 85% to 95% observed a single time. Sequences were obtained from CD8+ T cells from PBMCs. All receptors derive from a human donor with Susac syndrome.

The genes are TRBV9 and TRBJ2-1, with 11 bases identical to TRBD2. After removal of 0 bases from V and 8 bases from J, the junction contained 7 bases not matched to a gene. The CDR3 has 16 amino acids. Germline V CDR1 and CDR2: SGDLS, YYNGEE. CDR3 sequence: CASSVGTSGSFDEQFF. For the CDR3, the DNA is TGTGCCAGCAGCGTAGGAACTAGCGGGAGCTTCGATGAGCAGTTCTTC. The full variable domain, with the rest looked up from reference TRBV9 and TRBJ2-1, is DSGVTQTPKHLITATGQRVTLRCSPRSGDLSVYWYQQSLDQGLQFLIQYYNGEERAKGNILERFSAQQFPDLHSELNLSSLELGDSALYFCASSVGTSGSFDEQFFGPGTRLTVL.

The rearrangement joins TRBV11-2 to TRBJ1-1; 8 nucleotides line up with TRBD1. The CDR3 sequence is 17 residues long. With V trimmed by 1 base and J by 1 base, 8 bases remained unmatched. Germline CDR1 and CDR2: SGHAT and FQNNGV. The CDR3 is CASSLAADRGENTEAFF. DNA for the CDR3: TGTGCCAGCAGCTTAGCCGCTGACAGGGGCGAGAACACTGAAGCTTTCTTT.

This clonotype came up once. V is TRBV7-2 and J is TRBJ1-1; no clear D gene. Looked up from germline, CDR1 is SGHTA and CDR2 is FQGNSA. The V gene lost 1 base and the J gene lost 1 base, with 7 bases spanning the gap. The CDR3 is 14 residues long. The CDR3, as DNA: TGTGCCAGCAGCTTAGATGAGACGAACACTGAAGCTTTCTTT. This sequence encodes CASSLDETNTEAFF. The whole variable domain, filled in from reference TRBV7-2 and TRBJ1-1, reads GAGVSQSPSNKVTEKGKDVELRCDPISGHTALYWYRQSLGQGLEFLIYFQGNSAPDKSGLPSDRFSAERTGGSVSTLTIQRTQQEDSAVYLCASSLDETNTEAFFGQGTRLTVV.

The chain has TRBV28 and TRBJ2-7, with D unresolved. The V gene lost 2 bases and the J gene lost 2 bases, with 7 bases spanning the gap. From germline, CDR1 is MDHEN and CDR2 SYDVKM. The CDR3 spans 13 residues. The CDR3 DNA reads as TGTGCCAGCAGTTTAGAAGGTACCTACGAGCAGTACTTC. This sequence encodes CASSLEGTYEQYF.

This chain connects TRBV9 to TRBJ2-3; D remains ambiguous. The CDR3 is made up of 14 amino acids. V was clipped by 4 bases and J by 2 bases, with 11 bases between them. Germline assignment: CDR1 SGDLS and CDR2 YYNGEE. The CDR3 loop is CASSTTWDTDTQYF. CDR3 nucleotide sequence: TGTGCCAGCAGCACCACCTGGGACACAGATACGCAGTATTTT.

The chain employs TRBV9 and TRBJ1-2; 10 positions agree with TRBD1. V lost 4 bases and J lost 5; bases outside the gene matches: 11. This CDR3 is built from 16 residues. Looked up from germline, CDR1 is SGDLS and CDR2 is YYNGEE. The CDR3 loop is CASSLNRDRGLYGYTF. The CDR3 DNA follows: TGTGCCAGCAGCCTGAACCGGGACAGGGGTTTGTATGGCTACACCTTC.

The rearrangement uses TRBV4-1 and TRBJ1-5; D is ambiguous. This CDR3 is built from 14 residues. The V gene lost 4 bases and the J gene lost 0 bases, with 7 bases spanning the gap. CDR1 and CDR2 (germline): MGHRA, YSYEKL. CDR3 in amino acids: CASSRGYSNQPQHF. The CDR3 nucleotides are TGCGCCAGCAGCCGAGGGTATAGCAATCAGCCCCAGCATTTT.

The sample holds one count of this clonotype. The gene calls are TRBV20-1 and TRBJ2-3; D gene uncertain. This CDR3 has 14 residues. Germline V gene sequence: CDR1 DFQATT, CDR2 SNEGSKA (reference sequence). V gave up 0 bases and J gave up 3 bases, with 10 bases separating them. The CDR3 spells CSARDGLQTDTQYF. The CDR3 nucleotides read TGCAGTGCTAGAGATGGGTTACAGACAGATACGCAGTATTTT.

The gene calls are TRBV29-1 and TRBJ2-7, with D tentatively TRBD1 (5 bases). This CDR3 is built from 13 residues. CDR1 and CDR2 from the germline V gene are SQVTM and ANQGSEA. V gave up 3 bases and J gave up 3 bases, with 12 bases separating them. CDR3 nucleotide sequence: TGCAGCGTTGAGGTCGGGCAGGGCTACGAGCAGTACTTC. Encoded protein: CSVEVGQGYEQYF.

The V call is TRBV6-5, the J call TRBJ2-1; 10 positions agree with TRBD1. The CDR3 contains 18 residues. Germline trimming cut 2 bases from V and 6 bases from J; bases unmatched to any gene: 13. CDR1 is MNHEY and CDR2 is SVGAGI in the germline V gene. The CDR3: CASSYVSPGQGSSNEQFF. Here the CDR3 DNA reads TGTGCCAGCAGTTACGTTTCCCCGGGACAGGGGTCTAGCAATGAGCAGTTCTTC.

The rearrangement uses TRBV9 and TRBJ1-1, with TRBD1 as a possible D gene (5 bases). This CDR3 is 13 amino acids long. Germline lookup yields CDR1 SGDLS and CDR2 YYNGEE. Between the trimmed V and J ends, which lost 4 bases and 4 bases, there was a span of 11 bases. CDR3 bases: TGTGCCAGCAGCATTGACAGATCCACTGAAGCTTTCTTT. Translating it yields CASSIDRSTEAFF.

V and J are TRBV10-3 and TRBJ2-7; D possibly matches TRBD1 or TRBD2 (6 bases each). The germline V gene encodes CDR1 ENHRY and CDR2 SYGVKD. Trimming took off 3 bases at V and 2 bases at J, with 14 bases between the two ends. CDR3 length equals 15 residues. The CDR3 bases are TGTGCCATCAGTGATAGAGGGGGAGGAACCTACGAGCAGTACTTC. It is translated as CAISDRGGGTYEQYF.

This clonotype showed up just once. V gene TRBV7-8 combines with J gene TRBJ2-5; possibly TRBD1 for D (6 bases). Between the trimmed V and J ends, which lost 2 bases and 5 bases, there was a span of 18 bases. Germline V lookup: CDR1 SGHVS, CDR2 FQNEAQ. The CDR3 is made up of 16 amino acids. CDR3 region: CASSLSSAQGRETQYF. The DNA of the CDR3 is TGTGCCAGCAGCTTATCCTCGGCACAGGGTCGGGAGACCCAGTACTTC. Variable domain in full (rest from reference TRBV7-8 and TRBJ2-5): GAGVSQSPRYKVAKRGQDVALRCDPISGHVSLFWYQQALGQGPEFLTYFQNEAQLDKSGLPSDRFFAERPEGSVSTLKIQRTQQEDSAVYLCASSLSSAQGRETQYFGPGTRLLVL.

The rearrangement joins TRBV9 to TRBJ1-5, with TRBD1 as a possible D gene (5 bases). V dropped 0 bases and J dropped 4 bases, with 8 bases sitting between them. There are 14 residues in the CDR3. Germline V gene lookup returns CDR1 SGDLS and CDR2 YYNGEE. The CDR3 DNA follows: TGTGCCAGCAGCGTAGATGGGGCGAATCAGCCCCAGCATTTT. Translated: CASSVDGANQPQHF.

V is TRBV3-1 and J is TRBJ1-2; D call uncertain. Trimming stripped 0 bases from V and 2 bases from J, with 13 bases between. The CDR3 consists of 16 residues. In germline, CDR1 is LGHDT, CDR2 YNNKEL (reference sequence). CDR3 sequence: CASSQETGSSNYGYTF. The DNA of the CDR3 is TGTGCCAGCAGCCAAGAGACGGGGTCATCCAACTATGGCTACACCTTC.

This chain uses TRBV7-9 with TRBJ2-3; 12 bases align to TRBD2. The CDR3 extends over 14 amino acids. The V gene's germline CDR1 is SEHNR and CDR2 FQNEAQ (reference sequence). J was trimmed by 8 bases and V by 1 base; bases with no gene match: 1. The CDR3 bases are TGTGCCAGCAGCTTAGTGACTAGCGGGAGTACGCAGTATTTT. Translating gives CASSLVTSGSTQYF.

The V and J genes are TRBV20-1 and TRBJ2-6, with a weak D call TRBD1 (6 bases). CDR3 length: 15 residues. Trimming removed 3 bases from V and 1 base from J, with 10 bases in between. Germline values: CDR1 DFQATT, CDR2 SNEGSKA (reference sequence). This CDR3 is CSASGQSSGANVLTF. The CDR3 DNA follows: TGCAGTGCTAGTGGACAGTCATCTGGGGCCAACGTCCTGACTTTC.

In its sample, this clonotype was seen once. The CDR3 region has the DNA TGTGCCAGTAGTACCACTGGAACCGAGACCCAGTACTTC. Translating it yields CASSTTGTETQYF. V usage is TRBV19 and J usage is TRBJ2-5, with D unclear. V was pared by 4 bases and J by 5 bases, with 11 bases between. This CDR3 region has 13 residues. CDR1 and CDR2 from the germline V gene are LNHDA and SQIVND (reference sequence).

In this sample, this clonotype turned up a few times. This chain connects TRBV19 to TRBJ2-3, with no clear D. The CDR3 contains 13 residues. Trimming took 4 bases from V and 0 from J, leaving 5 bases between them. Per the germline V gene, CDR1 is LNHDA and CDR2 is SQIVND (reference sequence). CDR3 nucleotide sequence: TGTGCCAGTAGTAGAGATAGCACAGATACGCAGTATTTT. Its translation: CASSRDSTDTQYF. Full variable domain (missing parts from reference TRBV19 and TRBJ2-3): DGGITQSPKYLFRKEGQNVTLSCEQNLNHDAMYWYRQDPGQGLRLIYYSQIVNDFQKGDIAEGYSVSREKKESFPLTVTSAQKNPTAFYLCASSRDSTDTQYFGPGTRLTVL.

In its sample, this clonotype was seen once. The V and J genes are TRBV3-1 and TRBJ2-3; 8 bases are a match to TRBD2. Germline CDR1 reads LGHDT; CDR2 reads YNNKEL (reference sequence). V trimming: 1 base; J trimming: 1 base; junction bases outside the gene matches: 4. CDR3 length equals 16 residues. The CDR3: CASSQGYSGGTDTQYF. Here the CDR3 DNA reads TGTGCCAGCAGCCAAGGGTATAGCGGGGGCACAGATACGCAGTATTTT.

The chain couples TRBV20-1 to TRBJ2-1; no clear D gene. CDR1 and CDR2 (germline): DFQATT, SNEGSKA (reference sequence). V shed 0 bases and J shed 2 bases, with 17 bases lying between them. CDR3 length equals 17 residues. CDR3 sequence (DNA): TGCAGTGCTAGAGATACGTTCGACCAAAATACCTACAATGAGCAGTTCTTC. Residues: CSARDTFDQNTYNEQFF.